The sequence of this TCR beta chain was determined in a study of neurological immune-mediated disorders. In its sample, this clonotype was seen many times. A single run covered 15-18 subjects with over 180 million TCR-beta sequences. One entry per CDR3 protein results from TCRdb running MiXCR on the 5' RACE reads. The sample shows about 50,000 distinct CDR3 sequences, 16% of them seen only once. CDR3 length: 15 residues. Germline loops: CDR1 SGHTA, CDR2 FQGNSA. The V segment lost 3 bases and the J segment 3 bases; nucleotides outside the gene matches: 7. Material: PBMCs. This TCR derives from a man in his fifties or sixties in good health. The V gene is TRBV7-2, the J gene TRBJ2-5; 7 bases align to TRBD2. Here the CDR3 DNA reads TGTGCCAGCAGCTTTCCGGGAGGAGATAAAGAGACCCAGTACTTC. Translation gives CASSFPGGDKETQYF.